Each of the 25 T cell receptor beta chains below was sequenced from the same sample in a study of blood T cell repertoires in COVID-19. The table came from immunoSEQ multiplex PCR; TCRdb's copy has only in-frame clones and leaves some out. The sample carries about 140,000 clones, around 83% recorded once. Sequenced material: peripheral blood. The origin of the receptors is a woman aged 55-70 years with acute or convalescent COVID-19.

In this sample, this clone turned up once. This rearrangement joins TRBV24-1 to TRBJ2-1, with 7 bases fitting TRBD2. This CDR3 contains 12 residues. The germline CDR1 and CDR2 sequences are KGHDR and SFDVKD. V dropped 4 bases and J dropped 11; count of bases not matched to a gene: 4. The CDR3 DNA reads as TGTGCCACCAGTGACCGGGAGGTTAAGCAGTTCTTC. It translates to CATSDREVKQFF.

This clone was detected only once. The chain is built from TRBV5-1 and TRBJ2-1; 9 positions agree with TRBD1. In germline, CDR1 is SGHRS, CDR2 YFSETQ. V gave up 4 bases and J gave up 6 bases; unmatched junction bases: 14. The CDR3 runs to 17 residues. CDR3 protein: CASSGTGKLESGNEQFF. The CDR3 nucleotides read TGCGCCAGCAGCGGGACAGGGAAACTAGAGTCGGGCAATGAGCAGTTCTTC.

The chain uses TRBV10-1 and TRBJ2-3; 11 bases map to TRBD2. Trimming at V came to 1 base and at J to 5 bases, leaving 5 bases not matched to a gene. The CDR3 is 16 amino acids. The germline gives CDR1 WNHNN, CDR2 SYGVQD (reference sequence). The CDR3 DNA follows: TGCGCCAGCAGTGAGTGGGCTAGCGGGGGGAGAGATACGCAGTATTTT. It specifies CASSEWASGGRDTQYF.

This chain links TRBV3-1 (or the pseudogene TRBV3-2) with TRBJ1-1; weak D call: TRBD1 (5 bases). The CDR3 spans 17 residues. Trimming removed 4 bases from V and 2 bases from J, with 20 bases in between. Germline values: CDR1 LGHDT, CDR2 YNNKEL (reference sequence). DNA of the CDR3: TGTGCCAGCAGCCTGAGGCAGGGAAGGGGCCTAAACACTGAAGCTTTCTTT. Translating it yields CASSLRQGRGLNTEAFF.

V usage is TRBV29-1 and J usage is TRBJ2-2; weak D call: TRBD1 (5 bases). With 6 bases removed from V and 0 bases from J, the gap between germline ends came to 11 bases. Germline CDR1 is SQVTM and CDR2 is ANQGSEA. This CDR3 region has 14 residues. CDR3 nucleotides: TGCAGCGTCCTAAGACAGTCGAACACCGGGGAGCTGTTTTTT. Amino acids: CSVLRQSNTGELFF.

The chain uses TRBV19 and TRBJ1-5; D not resolved. Trimming shortened V by 3 bases and J by 5 bases, and 8 bases separated the two germline ends. The CDR3 is 13 amino acids. Germline CDR1 is LNHDA and CDR2 is SQIVND (reference sequence). CDR3 amino acids: CASSMESYQPQHF. Here the CDR3 DNA reads TGTGCCAGTAGTATGGAGTCATATCAGCCCCAGCATTTT. Looking up the rest from reference TRBV19 and TRBJ1-5 gives the full variable domain: DGGITQSPKYLFRKEGQNVTLSCEQNLNHDAMYWYRQDPGQGLRLIYYSQIVNDFQKGDIAEGYSVSREKKESFPLTVTSAQKNPTAFYLCASSMESYQPQHFGDGTRLSIL.

The chain links TRBV3-1 (or the pseudogene TRBV3-2) to TRBJ1-1, with TRBD1 as a possible D gene (5 bases). This CDR3 is 13 amino acids long. V lost 4 bases and J lost 3, with 9 bases in between. Germline V lookup: CDR1 LGHDT, CDR2 YNNKEL (reference sequence). The CDR3 DNA reads TGTGCCAGCAGCCGGGGCGGGGACACTGAAGCTTTCTTT. This encodes CASSRGGDTEAFF.

This clone was seen only once. This CDR3 reads CASSFTSSTDTQYF. DNA of the CDR3: TGTGCCAGCAGCTTCACTAGTTCCACAGATACGCAGTATTTT. The chain couples TRBV11-2 to TRBJ2-3, with D maybe TRBD2 (5 bases). The germline gives CDR1 SGHAT, CDR2 FQNNGV. Trimming removed 3 bases from V and 2 bases from J, with 9 bases in between. CDR3 length equals 14 residues.

This sequence joins TRBV30 and TRBJ1-1, with D possibly being TRBD1 (5 bases). Looked up from germline, CDR1 is GTSNPN and CDR2 is SVGIG (reference sequence). The CDR3 contains 15 residues. V was cut by 4 bases and J by 3 bases, with 18 bases left in between. The CDR3 reads CAWMDNPRSYTEAFF. The CDR3 bases are TGTGCCTGGATGGACAATCCCAGGTCTTACACTGAAGCTTTCTTT.

The chain carries TRBV10-3 and TRBJ2-7, with no clear D. Germline lookup yields CDR1 ENHRY and CDR2 SYGVKD. V was cut by 7 bases and J by 4 bases, with 14 bases left in between. This CDR3 is 13 amino acids long. Written as DNA, the CDR3 is TGTGCCATCACGCCAGCTACACTATACGAGCAGTACTTC. It encodes CAITPATLYEQYF.

J is TRBJ2-2 and V is TRBV5-1, with 14 bases that match TRBD2. There are 17 residues in the CDR3. Trimming at V came to 5 bases and at J to 4 bases, leaving 7 bases not matched to a gene. CDR1 and CDR2 (germline): SGHRS, YFSETQ. The CDR3 sequence: CASSSGLAGVSTGELFF. Written as DNA, the CDR3 is TGCGCCAGCAGTTCGGGACTAGCGGGGGTTTCCACCGGGGAGCTGTTTTTT.

The chain combines TRBV25-1 with TRBJ1-2, with no clear D. V was trimmed by 2 bases and J by 4 bases, leaving 17 bases between them. The CDR3 is 16 residues long. The V gene's germline CDR1 is MGHDK and CDR2 SYGVNS. The CDR3 region has the DNA TGTGCCAGCAGTGAAAGAGGCGGTGGATCCGGCTATGGCTACACCTTC. Protein product: CASSERGGGSGYGYTF.

The rearrangement links TRBV12-5 to TRBJ1-5; 7 bases agree with TRBD1. Germline CDR1 and CDR2: LGHNT and FRNRAP. The CDR3 extends over 16 amino acids. J was trimmed by 4 bases and V by 6 bases; bases with no gene match: 12. In nucleotides, the CDR3 is TGTGCTAGTGGACGAGGGGGCAGAGGGGAGAATCAGCCCCAGCATTTT. It translates to CASGRGGRGENQPQHF.

The rearrangement uses TRBV4-3 and TRBJ1-1; perhaps TRBD1 as D (6 bases). Per germline, CDR1 LGHNA and CDR2 YSLEER. The V end was cut by 0 bases, the J end by 0 bases, with 11 bases between. The CDR3 sequence is 16 residues long. The CDR3 DNA reads TGCGCCAGCAGCCAAGACTGGGGGCTCATGAACACTGAAGCTTTCTTT. It specifies CASSQDWGLMNTEAFF.

The chain couples TRBV18 to TRBJ2-1; D not certain. The germline CDR1 and CDR2 sequences are KGHSH and LQKENI. This CDR3 region has 15 residues. The ends were cut back, 1 base at V and 5 bases at J, with 12 bases in the middle. Here the CDR3 reads CASSPLDLFNNEQFF. CDR3 nucleotide sequence: TGTGCCAGCTCACCACTCGACTTGTTTAACAATGAGCAGTTCTTC.

J is TRBJ1-2 and V is TRBV12-3 or TRBV12-4; perhaps TRBD1 as D (5 bases). The V end was cut by 4 bases, the J end by 7 bases, with 13 bases between. The CDR3 is 13 residues long. CDR3 coding DNA: TGTGCCAGCAGTTCCCGGGGGGGGAGTGGCTACACCTTC. Amino acid sequence: CASSSRGGSGYTF.

The V call is TRBV29-1, the J call TRBJ2-2; 7 bases line up with TRBD1. V gave up 5 bases and J gave up 2 bases; unmatched junction bases: 5. CDR3 size: 14 residues. From germline, CDR1 is SQVTM and CDR2 ANQGSEA. The CDR3: CSVFRDRNTGELFF. The CDR3 DNA reads as TGCAGCGTTTTCCGGGACAGAAACACCGGGGAGCTGTTTTTT.

This chain connects TRBV27 to TRBJ1-6; D possibly corresponds to TRBD1 (5 bases). V lost 1 base to trimming and J lost 6 bases, with 10 bases between them. CDR1 and CDR2 from the germline V gene are MNHEY and SMNVEV (reference sequence). This CDR3 spans 15 amino acids. This CDR3 reads CASSLFARVNSPLHF. The DNA of the CDR3 is TGTGCCAGCAGTTTATTCGCCAGGGTTAATTCACCCCTCCACTTT.

The chain has TRBV4-1 and TRBJ1-3, with D possibly TRBD1 on 5 matching bases. The V gene's germline CDR1 is MGHRA and CDR2 YSYEKL. The CDR3 covers 19 residues. Trimming left V 0 bases short and J 0 bases short, with 18 bases between. The CDR3 region is CASSQDKSNRPISGNTIYF. The CDR3 bases are TGCGCCAGCAGCCAAGATAAGTCGAACAGGCCGATCTCTGGAAACACCATATATTTT.

The table lists this clone with a count of one. This sequence joins TRBV5-6 and TRBJ2-2; D is perhaps TRBD2 (5 bases). Germline CDR1 and CDR2: SGHDT and YYEEEE. CDR3 length equals 15 residues. V lost 1 base, J lost 3 bases, and 10 bases lay in between. The CDR3 loop reads CASSLFWGDTGELFF. CDR3 bases: TGTGCCAGCAGCTTGTTCTGGGGAGACACCGGGGAGCTGTTTTTT.

This clone turned up a few times. This chain joins TRBV19 and TRBJ1-5; tentative D call: TRBD1 (5 bases). This CDR3 comprises 14 residues. Germline values: CDR1 LNHDA, CDR2 SQIVND (reference sequence). Between the trimmed V and J ends, which lost 8 bases and 0 bases, there was a span of 11 bases. CDR3 in amino acids: CASRDSASNQPQHF. CDR3 in DNA: TGTGCCAGTCGGGACTCCGCTAGCAATCAGCCCCAGCATTTT.

The rearrangement uses TRBV21-1 and TRBJ2-5; the table's D call TRBD2 went unverified against the DNA. TRBV21-1 is designated a pseudogene. This CDR3 contains 17 residues. CDR3 sequence reads: CASSNPGIAEYQETQYF. CDR3 nucleotide sequence: TGTGCCAGCAGCAACCCCGGGATAGCTGAGTACCAAGAGACCCAGTACTTC.

This chain links TRBV5-5 with TRBJ2-1, with TRBD1 identical over 12 bases. There are 15 residues in the CDR3. The V gene end was trimmed by 4 bases and the J gene end by 12 bases; junction bases not matched to a gene: 11. Germline V CDR1 and CDR2: SGHKS, YYEKEE (reference sequence). This chain's CDR3 is CASSPGTGGVLWQFF. CDR3 coding DNA: TGTGCCAGCAGCCCCGGGACAGGGGGCGTCTTGTGGCAGTTCTTC.

The chain employs TRBV7-2 and TRBJ1-2; TRBD1 might be the D (6 bases). Germline values: CDR1 SGHTA, CDR2 FQGNSA. The CDR3 totals 15 residues. V was shortened by 0 bases and J by 5 bases, with 13 bases between the two germline ends. The CDR3 DNA follows: TGTGCCAGCAGCTTAGCGGGGGCGCGAGGATATGGCTACACCTTC. This translates into CASSLAGARGYGYTF.

This chain connects TRBV6-5 to TRBJ1-1, with D perhaps TRBD1 (6 bases). Germline loops: CDR1 MNHEY, CDR2 SVGAGI. The CDR3 runs 15 residues. With 7 bases removed from V and 4 bases from J, the gap between germline ends came to 19 bases. The CDR3 region has the DNA TGTGCCAGCACGCTCAGGGGACTAGAGGGCACTGAAGCTTTCTTT. As protein: CASTLRGLEGTEAFF.